This is a list of T cell receptor beta chains from one sample in a study of CD8+CD57+ T cells in acquired aplastic anemia. One entry per CDR3 protein, called by TCRdb with MiXCR from the reads. This sample yields 200,000 to 250,000 distinct CDR3 sequences, of which more than 40% are seen a single time; approximately 8% belongs to the top ten. The specimen was sorted CD4+, CD8+, or CD8+CD57+ T cells (not recorded which) from PBMCs. Receptor source: a human donor with aplastic anemia. Each CDR3 is given with its conserved first and last residue. D genes are given only for firm matches. Clone size is stated in some rows and not others, as once, few, many or a class when expanded.

>TRBV15|TRBJ2-3|-|TRBD2
TGTGCCACCAGCCGCCGGGGGGCTAGCGGGGTCACAGATACGCAGTATTTT
CATSRRGASGVTDTQYF
>TRBV19|TRBJ1-2|-|-
TGTGCCAGCAGCCTAGAGGGTCCCAGTGCTAACTATGGCTACACCTTC
CASSLEGPSANYGYTF
>TRBV7-9|TRBJ1-2|many|TRBD1
TGTGCCAGCAGCTTAGTAGGGACAGGGACTAACTATGGCTACACCTTC
CASSLVGTGTNYGYTF
>TRBV7-3|TRBJ1-6|-|-
TGTGCCAGCAGCCCCCGGGGAGGGCTTAATTCACCCCTCCACTTT
CASSPRGGLNSPLHF
>TRBV27|TRBJ2-1|many|-
TGTGCCAGCAGTTTCAGAGGCAATGAGCAGTTCTTC
CASSFRGNEQFF
>TRBV6-4|TRBJ1-3|many|TRBD1
TGTGCCAGCAGTCGGGACAGCAGCTCTGGAAACACCATATATTTT
CASSRDSSSGNTIYF
>TRBV7-9|TRBJ2-7|-|-
TGTGCCAGCAGCTTGGGCAGTTCCTACGAGCGGTACTTC
CASSLGSSYERYF
>TRBV19|TRBJ2-3|many|TRBD1
TGTGCCAGTAGTATAAAGGGGGCCAGGGGAGATACGCAGTATTTT
CASSIKGARGDTQYF
>TRBV7-2|TRBJ2-5|-|-
TGTGCCAGCAGCTTAATCTGGGATTGGGATACGCAGTACTTC
CASSLIWDWDTQYF
>TRBV7-3|TRBJ2-1|many|-
TGTGCCAGCAGCCTCGGATTCGGACGCGAAAGGAGCAATGAGCAGTTCTTC
CASSLGFGRERSNEQFF
>TRBV2|TRBJ1-5|-|-
TGTGCCAGCAGTGTGGATGGGGGGGCGCGTCAGCCCCAGCATTTT
CASSVDGGARQPQHF
>TRBV12-3/TRBV12-4|TRBJ1-1|few|-
TGTGCCAGCAGTCCACAGTTGGACGGTGAAGCTTTCTTT
CASSPQLDGEAFF
>TRBV6-5|TRBJ1-4|many|-
TGTGCCAGCAGTCCCACCCCGGGACAAAGTATGCTGTTTTTT
CASSPTPGQSMLFF